The sequence of this T cell receptor beta chain was determined in a study of Tregs in tolerant kidney transplant recipients. CD4+CD25+CD127- Tregs, CD4+CD25- non-Tregs, CD4 and CD8 cells were sorted. Before regulatory T cell sorting, thawed PBMCs rested overnight at 37°C in about 190 IU/ml IL-2. Germline values: CDR1 LNHDA, CDR2 SQIVND (reference sequence). After removal of 6 bases from V and 0 bases from J, the junction contained 4 bases not matched to a gene. The CDR3 extends over 15 amino acids. Data came from immunoSEQ multiplex PCR; TCRdb stores just in-frame clones and leaves some out. The sample includes some 62,000 clones, about 98% of them seen just once.

This sequence joins TRBV19 and TRBJ1-3; 8 positions agree with TRBD1. This TCR was sampled from a human donor who received a combined kidney and bone marrow transplant. The specimen was Tregs from blood, collected before the transplant. CDR3 nucleotide sequence: TGTGCCAGTAGAAGGACAGGGATCTCTGGAAACACCATATATTTT. It codes for CASRRTGISGNTIYF. The whole variable domain, filled in from reference TRBV19 and TRBJ1-3, reads DGGITQSPKYLFRKEGQNVTLSCEQNLNHDAMYWYRQDPGQGLRLIYYSQIVNDFQKGDIAEGYSVSREKKESFPLTVTSAQKNPTAFYLCASRRTGISGNTIYFGEGSWLTVV.